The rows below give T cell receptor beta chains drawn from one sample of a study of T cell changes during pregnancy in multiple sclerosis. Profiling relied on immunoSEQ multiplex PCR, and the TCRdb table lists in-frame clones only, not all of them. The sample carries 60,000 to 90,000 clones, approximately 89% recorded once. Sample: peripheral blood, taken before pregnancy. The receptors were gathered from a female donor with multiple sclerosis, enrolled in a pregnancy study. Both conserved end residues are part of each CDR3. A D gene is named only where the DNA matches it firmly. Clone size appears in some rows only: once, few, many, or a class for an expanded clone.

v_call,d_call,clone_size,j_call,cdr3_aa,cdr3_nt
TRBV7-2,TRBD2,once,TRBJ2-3,CASSLGLAEGDTQYF,TGTGCCAGCAGCCTGGGACTAGCGGAGGGAGATACGCAGTATTTT
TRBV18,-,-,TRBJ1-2,CASSQTVNYGYTF,TGTGCCAGCTCACAGACAGTTAACTATGGCTACACCTTC
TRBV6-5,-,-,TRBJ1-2,CASSSLRDGYTF,TGTGCCAGCAGTTCCCTCCGGGATGGCTACACCTTC
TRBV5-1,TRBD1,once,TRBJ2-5,CASSLGDRQETQYF,TGCGCCAGCAGCTTGGGGGACAGACAAGAGACCCAGTACTTC
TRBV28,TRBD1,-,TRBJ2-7,CASSFPFDRARQYF,TGTGCCAGCAGTTTTCCCTTCGACAGGGCGAGGCAGTACTTC
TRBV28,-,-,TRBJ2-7,CASSLQGYEQYF,TGTGCCAGCAGTTTACAGGGCTACGAGCAGTACTTC
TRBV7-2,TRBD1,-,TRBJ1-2,CASSLYTGANRNYGYTF,TGTGCCAGCAGCTTATATACAGGGGCTAACCGTAACTATGGCTACACCTTC
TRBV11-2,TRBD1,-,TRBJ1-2,CASSSLTGRSGGYTF,TGTGCCAGCAGCTCCCTGACAGGGAGGTCCGGAGGCTACACCTTC
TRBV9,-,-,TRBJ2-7,CASSVGTAVSYEQYF,TGTGCCAGCAGCGTAGGGACAGCGGTATCCTACGAGCAGTACTTC
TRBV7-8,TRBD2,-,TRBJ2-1,CASSPGGAIEQFF,TGTGCCAGCAGCCCCGGGGGGGCCATTGAGCAGTTCTTC
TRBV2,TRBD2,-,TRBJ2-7,CASSEGLAGGQTPPGEQYF,TGTGCCAGCAGTGAAGGGCTAGCGGGGGGGCAGACCCCCCCTGGCGAGCAGTACTTC
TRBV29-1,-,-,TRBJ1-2,CSVAEGYGYTF,TGCAGCGTCGCGGAGGGCTATGGCTACACCTTC
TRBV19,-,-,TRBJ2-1,CASKSAGATNEQFF,TGTGCCAGTAAGTCTGCAGGGGCAACTAATGAGCAGTTCTTC
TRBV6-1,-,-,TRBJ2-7,CASSHLGQLSYEQYF,TGTGCCAGCAGTCACCTTGGACAGCTCTCCTACGAGCAGTACTTC
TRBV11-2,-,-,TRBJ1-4,CASSLGGGARGGEKLFF,TGTGCCAGCAGCTTAGGAGGGGGGGCGAGGGGAGGTGAAAAACTGTTTTTT
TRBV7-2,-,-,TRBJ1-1,CASTYSNTEAFF,TGTGCCAGCACCTACTCGAACACTGAAGCTTTCTTT